These 21 T cell receptor beta chains were all obtained from the same sample, sequenced in a study of beta chain features in type 1 diabetes. General observations from the study: In every one of the four CD4+ subsets, TCRB CDR3s were moderately but significantly shorter in Type 1 diabetes patients.

Their target antigens are unknown. Every isolated RNA sample was fully reverse transcribed, so sequencing captured expressed TCRB transcripts. Data came from immunoSEQ multiplex PCR; TCRdb stores just in-frame clones and leaves some out. The sample contains hundreds of thousands of clones, about a tenth of which appear only once. The sample comprised naive CD4+ T cells from blood. The source of these receptors is a man aged 30 to 39 with type 1 diabetes.

This clone was seen only a few times. The chain links TRBV11-1 to TRBJ2-1; D call uncertain. From germline, CDR1 is SGHAT and CDR2 FQDESV (reference sequence). Trimming removed 3 bases at V and 6 bases at J, with 9 bases between. The CDR3 contains 13 residues. CDR3 loop: CASSLGDPNEQFF. CDR3 in DNA: TGTGCCAGCAGCTTGGGCGATCCCAATGAGCAGTTCTTC.

In its sample, this clone was seen a few times. This chain links TRBV29-1 with TRBJ2-5, with D perhaps TRBD1 (5 bases). The CDR3 loop spans 12 amino acids. Between the trimmed V and J ends, which lost 5 bases and 5 bases, there was a span of 12 bases. In germline, CDR1 is SQVTM, CDR2 ANQGSEA. Written as DNA, the CDR3 is TGCAGCGTTAATGAAGGGGCCGAGACCCAGTACTTC. Encoded protein: CSVNEGAETQYF. The variable domain in full, with the rest retrieved from reference TRBV29-1 and TRBJ2-5, is SAVISQKPSRDICQRGTSLTIQCQVDSQVTMMFWYRQQPGQSLTLIATANQGSEATYESGFVIDKFPISRPNLTFSTLTVSNMSPEDSSIYLCSVNEGAETQYFGPGTRLLVL.

This clone has only a few counts. This chain connects TRBV7-9 to TRBJ1-5; no clear D gene. Germline CDR1 is SEHNR and CDR2 is FQNEAQ (reference sequence). This CDR3 contains 14 residues. V was pared by 1 base and J by 1 base, with 5 bases between. CDR3 nucleotide sequence: TGTGCCAGCAGCTTAGTGGGCAGCAATCAGCCCCAGCATTTT. Its protein product is CASSLVGSNQPQHF.

This clone appeared a few times. The V and J genes are TRBV6-4 and TRBJ2-1, with D possibly being TRBD1 (6 bases). This CDR3 has 14 residues. V lost 5 bases, J lost 4 bases, and 12 bases lay in between. The germline gives CDR1 MRHNA, CDR2 SNTAGT. CDR3 nucleotide sequence: TGTGCCAGCAGTAAGACTGACAGGTACAATGAGCAGTTCTTC. Residues: CASSKTDRYNEQFF.

A few counts support this clone. In nucleotides, the CDR3 is TGTGCCAGCAGCTTAGTTCCGGGACAGCTTACAGATACGCAGTATTTT. It encodes CASSLVPGQLTDTQYF. The chain links TRBV7-2 to TRBJ2-3, with 7 bases fitting TRBD1. Germline CDR1 and CDR2: SGHTA and FQGNSA. Unmatched junction bases numbered 7, after V lost 1 base and J lost 3 bases. The CDR3 has 16 amino acids.

This clone was found a few times. This rearrangement joins TRBV9 to TRBJ2-1; D is perhaps TRBD2 (6 bases). Germline CDR1 SGDLS, CDR2 YYNGEE. Trimming cost V 2 bases and J 2 bases, with 11 bases left between them. This CDR3 is built from 15 residues. CDR3 region: CASSVGGNTYNEQFF. DNA of the CDR3: TGTGCCAGCAGCGTGGGGGGAAACACCTACAATGAGCAGTTCTTC.

The chain is built from TRBV19 and TRBJ1-1; no clear D. The CDR3 loop spans 12 amino acids. Between the trimmed V and J ends, which lost 7 bases and 1 base, there was a span of 7 bases. CDR1 LNHDA and CDR2 SQIVND come from the germline V gene (reference sequence). DNA for the CDR3: TGTGCCAGTACCAGACAGAACACTGAAGCTTTCTTT. Amino acids: CASTRQNTEAFF.

The chain carries TRBV9 and TRBJ2-4; no firm D call. The germline V and J ends were trimmed by 3 bases and 0 bases, with 7 bases remaining between them. CDR3 length: 14 residues. The germline V gene encodes CDR1 SGDLS and CDR2 YYNGEE. The CDR3 protein is CASSGGLAKNIQYF. Written as DNA, the CDR3 is TGTGCCAGCAGCGGAGGCCTAGCCAAAAACATTCAGTACTTC. Based on the CDR3 plus reference TRBV9 and TRBJ2-4, the full variable domain is DSGVTQTPKHLITATGQRVTLRCSPRSGDLSVYWYQQSLDQGLQFLIQYYNGEERAKGNILERFSAQQFPDLHSELNLSSLELGDSALYFCASSGGLAKNIQYFGAGTRLSVL.

In its sample, this clone was seen a few times. The V and J genes are TRBV18 and TRBJ1-5; D not certain. The V and J ends lost 3 bases and 5 bases respectively, with 14 bases between them. The V gene's germline CDR1 is KGHSH and CDR2 LQKENI. The CDR3 is made up of 15 amino acids. DNA for the CDR3: TGTGCCAGCTCACCGTTTCGCGGTGAGGATCAGCCCCAGCATTTT. It is translated as CASSPFRGEDQPQHF.

There are a few counts of this clone. The rearrangement links TRBV7-9 to TRBJ2-7; 8 nucleotides line up with TRBD1. V gave up 4 bases and J gave up 2 bases; unmatched junction bases: 4. The CDR3 spans 14 residues. Germline CDR1 is SEHNR and CDR2 is FQNEAQ (reference sequence). The CDR3 DNA follows: TGTGCCAGCAGCTGGGGACAGGCCGCCTACGAGCAGTACTTC. This encodes CASSWGQAAYEQYF. Full variable domain (rest looked up from reference TRBV7-9 and TRBJ2-7): DTGVSQNPRHKITKRGQNVTFRCDPISEHNRLYWYRQTLGQGPEFLTYFQNEAQLEKSRLLSDRFSAERPKGSFSTLEIQRTEQGDSAMYLCASSWGQAAYEQYFGPGTRLTVT.

This clone was picked up a small number of times. V is TRBV11-2 and J is TRBJ2-2; TRBD2 matches 8 bases. V lost 2 bases to trimming and J lost 1 base; unmatched junction nucleotides: 3. Germline V CDR1 and CDR2: SGHAT, FQNNGV. The CDR3 is made up of 16 amino acids. The CDR3 reads CASSLQRGGNTGELFF. Written as DNA, the CDR3 is TGTGCCAGCAGCTTACAACGGGGGGGGAACACCGGGGAGCTGTTTTTT.

The rearrangement links TRBV6-1 to TRBJ1-2, with 9 nucleotides matching TRBD1. CDR1 is MNHNS, CDR2 SASEGT, per germline. V was pared by 5 bases and J by 6 bases, with 4 bases of the junction left unmatched. This CDR3 has 13 amino acids. The CDR3 DNA reads TGTGCCAGCAGTTTACAGGGGGCGGATGGCTACACCTTC. This sequence encodes CASSLQGADGYTF.

The rearrangement uses TRBV30 and TRBJ1-3; possible D gene TRBD1, 5 bases. Germline V CDR1 and CDR2: GTSNPN, SVGIG (reference sequence). This CDR3 has 13 amino acids. V gave up 0 bases and J gave up 4 bases, with 7 bases separating them. The CDR3 protein is CAWSVQGGNTIYF. In DNA form, the CDR3 reads TGTGCCTGGAGTGTCCAGGGCGGAAACACCATATATTTT.

The table lists this clone with a few counts. The genes are TRBV15 and TRBJ1-4; 7 bases align to TRBD1. The CDR3 has 14 amino acids. Germline V gene sequence: CDR1 LNHNV, CDR2 YYDKDF (reference sequence). V trimming: 0 bases; J trimming: 8 bases; junction bases outside the gene matches: 3. CDR3 coding DNA: TGTGCCACCAGCAGAGATCAGGGGGGCGAAAAACTGTTTTTT. The encoded protein is CATSRDQGGEKLFF.

The V gene is TRBV7-8, the J gene TRBJ2-4, with a tentative D call TRBD1 (6 bases). V was cut by 5 bases and J by 0 bases, with 14 bases left in between. This CDR3 contains 16 residues. Germline V lookup: CDR1 SGHVS, CDR2 FQNEAQ. The CDR3 is CASSAQGVLAKNIQYF. The CDR3 bases are TGTGCCAGCAGCGCACAGGGCGTACTAGCCAAAAACATTCAGTACTTC.

The chain employs TRBV19 and TRBJ2-6, with TRBD2 matching 10 bases. The J segment lost 0 bases and the V segment lost 2 bases, leaving 7 bases of the junction unmatched. CDR1 is LNHDA, CDR2 SQIVND, per germline (reference sequence). The CDR3 covers 19 residues. CDR3 region: CASSIRLLAGPSGANVLTF. The CDR3 nucleotides are TGTGCCAGTAGTATACGCTTACTAGCGGGACCCTCTGGGGCCAACGTCCTGACTTTC.

This chain uses TRBV2 with TRBJ2-3; 8 bases fit TRBD1. CDR1 is SNHLY and CDR2 is FYNNEI in the germline V gene. Trimming took 6 bases from V and 4 from J; bases not matched to a gene: 6. This CDR3 spans 14 amino acids. CDR3 residues: CASSGQGAPDTQYF. DNA for the CDR3: TGTGCCAGCAGCGGACAGGGCGCCCCAGATACGCAGTATTTT.

The V call is TRBV29-1, the J call TRBJ2-5, with D tentatively TRBD1 (6 bases). The CDR3 spans 12 residues. The V end lost 4 bases, the J end lost 1 base, and 7 bases lay between the germline ends. The germline gives CDR1 SQVTM, CDR2 ANQGSEA. The CDR3 loop is CSVGGPQETQYF. The CDR3 DNA reads as TGCAGCGTTGGGGGGCCCCAAGAGACCCAGTACTTC.

This clone was observed a handful of times. This chain links TRBV25-1 with TRBJ2-2; 8 bases are shared with TRBD1. Losses at the gene ends were 3 bases for V and 5 bases for J; bases not matched to a gene: 11. CDR1 is MGHDK and CDR2 is SYGVNS in the germline V gene. This CDR3 spans 17 amino acids. Here the CDR3 DNA reads TGTGCCAGCAGTGACCCTACAGGGGGTTCGGGGACCGGGGAGCTGTTTTTT. Residues: CASSDPTGGSGTGELFF.

The genes are TRBV18 and TRBJ1-1; tentative D call: TRBD1 (5 bases). Trimming shortened V by 3 bases and J by 3 bases, and 8 bases separated the two germline ends. The CDR3 is made up of 13 amino acids. In germline, CDR1 is KGHSH, CDR2 LQKENI. This chain's CDR3 is CASSPDRHTEAFF. The CDR3 bases are TGTGCCAGCTCACCCGACAGACACACTGAAGCTTTCTTT.

V and J are TRBV5-1 and TRBJ2-2, with 8 nucleotides matching TRBD1. Unmatched junction bases numbered 2, after V lost 3 bases and J lost 7 bases. Germline V gene data show CDR1 as SGHRS and CDR2 as YFSETQ. CDR3 length equals 13 residues. The CDR3 region has the DNA TGCGCCAGCAGCTCACAGGGGGACGGGGAGCTGTTTTTT. Translated, it gives CASSSQGDGELFF. The full variable domain, in which reference TRBV5-1 and TRBJ2-2 provide the parts outside the CDR3, is KAGVTQTPRYLIKTRGQQVTLSCSPISGHRSVSWYQQTPGQGLQFLFEYFSETQRNKGNFPGRFSGRQFSNSRSEMNVSTLELGDSALYLCASSSQGDGELFFGEGSRLTVL.